This entry concerns a single TCR beta chain. The sample belongs to a study of blood T cell repertoires in COVID-19. As handled by the study authors: Estimated nucleated cell counts came from reference gene primer amplification. Profiled with immunoSEQ multiplex PCR; TCRdb holds only in-frame clones, not every one. The DNA gave D and trimming, while V, J and clone size come from that table. The sample yields about 140,000 clones, 85% to 90% seen once. Trimming stripped 8 bases from V and 4 bases from J, with 15 bases between. The CDR3 runs 14 residues. Germline CDR1 is SNHLY and CDR2 is FYNNEI. Sequencing used peripheral blood. V and J are TRBV2 and TRBJ2-1, with D possibly being TRBD2 (6 bases). The source of this sequence is a woman at least 80 years old with acute or convalescent COVID-19. The CDR3 DNA sequence: TGTGCCAGCCAAGCCTCGAGCGGGTACAATGAGCAGTTCTTC. As protein: CASQASSGYNEQFF.